This TCR beta chain was found in a study of CXCR3-negative and CXCR3-positive naive CD8 T cells. Study as a whole: Collectively, the libraries yielded some 150 million TRB reads in total, at about 1.5 +/- 0.3 million per library. Study-wide points: CXCR3-expressing naive cells carried TRB CDR3s more hydrophobic than those of CXCR3-negative naive cells. The naive subsets expressed comparable surface CD5, and the authors inferred TCR strength from TRB CDR3 properties.

Comments on this clonotype: No antigen is known for it.

Sorting was done in triplicate for each CD8+ T cell subset (about 280,000 cells each). The naive CD8+ gate required CD45RO-CCR7+CD27+CD95- phenotype. CDR1 is MNHEY, CDR2 SVGEGT, per germline. CDR3 size: 14 residues. The TRB cDNA libraries were prepared by 5' RACE with UMI labels. TCRdb processed the 5' RACE reads again and assigns one entry to each CDR3 protein, with no DNA. This repertoire comprises about 98,000 distinct CDR3 sequences; its ten largest clones make up about 1.1%. The sequenced material came from naive CXCR3+ CD8+ T cells from blood. Subset defined: CD45RO-CCR7+CD27+CD95- naive CD8+ T cells expressing CXCR3 (TNR3+). This chain connects TRBV6-2 or TRBV6-3 to TRBJ1-2; the D call from TCRdb, TRBD1, cannot be confirmed without DNA. The receptor was derived from a human donor in good health. Some clones in this sample may be carry-over from other donors' samples. The CDR3 spells CASSDTGGVYGYTF.